A single sample gave rise to the 10 T cell receptor beta chains below, sequenced in a study of metastatic and nonmetastatic thyroid tumors (dated by TCRdb to 2018 to 2021). No treatment had been received by any patient before thyroid surgery. Library method: PCR. Sequencing instrument: Illumina HiSeq 4000. TCRdb reran the public reads through fastp at Q25 and MiXCR, keeping productive beta chains. The table for this sample lists roughly 50,000 clones; approximately 20% of them were counted only once. The biggest ten clones account for approximately 3.8% of the sample. The sequenced material came from blood. Receptor source: a male donor with papillary thyroid cancer or a benign thyroid nodule (not recorded which). Some clones in this sample may be carry-over from other donors' samples.

Ten or more counts support this clone. The CDR3 spells CASSPGQGGDTQYF. CDR3 coding DNA: TGTGCCAGTAGTCCGGGACAGGGAGGAGATACGCAGTATTTT. The chain joins TRBV19 to TRBJ2-3; 9 bases match TRBD1. Trimming cost V 5 bases and J 5 bases; bases outside gene matches: 5. The V gene's germline CDR1 is LNHDA and CDR2 SQIVND (reference sequence). This CDR3 is built from 14 residues. The full variable domain, in which reference TRBV19 and TRBJ2-3 provide the parts outside the CDR3, is DGGITQSPKYLFRKEGQNVTLSCEQNLNHDAMYWYRQDPGQGLRLIYYSQIVNDFQKGDIAEGYSVSREKKESFPLTVTSAQKNPTAFYLCASSPGQGGDTQYFGPGTRLTVL.

This clone occurred a few times. The chain carries TRBV12-3 or TRBV12-4 and TRBJ2-7, with D tentatively TRBD2 (5 bases). The CDR3 has 14 amino acids. V lost 5 bases and J 4 bases, leaving 15 bases between the germline ends. The CDR3 loop is CASSPPRGSYEQYF. CDR3 DNA: TGTGCCAGCAGTCCCCCAAGAGGGAGTTACGAGCAGTACTTC.

This clone was found once. The DNA for the CDR3 is TGTGCCTGGAGGGAACCGGGACAGGGATCTTATGGCTACACCTTC. Residues: CAWREPGQGSYGYTF. This sequence joins TRBV30 and TRBJ1-2, with TRBD1 matching 9 bases. Trimming removed 3 bases from V and 5 bases from J; junction bases left unmatched: 10. Germline V CDR1 and CDR2: GTSNPN, SVGIG (reference sequence). The CDR3 totals 15 residues. The entire variable domain, with the rest obtained from reference TRBV30 and TRBJ1-2, is as follows: SQTIHQWPATLVQPVGSPLSLECTVEGTSNPNLYWYRQAAGRGLQLLFYSVGIGQISSEVPQNLSASRPQDRQFILSSKKLLLSDSGFYLCAWREPGQGSYGYTFGSGTRLTVV.

This clone was counted at least ten times. The chain is built from TRBV20-1 and TRBJ2-1; D not resolved. This CDR3 has 14 amino acids. Between the trimmed V and J ends, which lost 6 bases and 2 bases, there was a span of 14 bases. In germline, CDR1 is DFQATT, CDR2 SNEGSKA (reference sequence). The CDR3 DNA follows: TGCAGTGCCCCAGGACCCTACACCTACAATGAGCAGTTCTTC. Protein sequence: CSAPGPYTYNEQFF.

The genes are TRBV27 and TRBJ2-7; no definite D call. CDR1 and CDR2 (germline): MNHEY, SMNVEV (reference sequence). The CDR3 contains 14 residues. V was shortened by 2 bases and J by 0 bases, with 8 bases between the two germline ends. The chain's CDR3 is CASSLGVHSYEQYF. DNA of the CDR3: TGTGCCAGCAGTTTAGGAGTCCACTCCTACGAGCAGTACTTC.

This clone showed up many times. The chain recombines TRBV12-5 with TRBJ2-2; 7 positions match TRBD2. The length of the CDR3 is 17 residues. Germline CDR1 and CDR2: LGHNT and FRNRAP. V trimming: 0 bases; J trimming: 4 bases; junction bases outside the gene matches: 8. This CDR3 reads CASGLVMGGTGTGELFF. CDR3 nucleotides: TGTGCTAGTGGTTTGGTAATGGGGGGGACGGGCACCGGGGAGCTGTTTTTT.

This clone occurred many times. This chain connects TRBV2 to TRBJ1-2; D is perhaps TRBD1 (6 bases). This CDR3 has 12 amino acids. V lost 5 bases and J lost 10, with 14 bases in between. Per the germline V gene, CDR1 is SNHLY and CDR2 is FYNNEI. CDR3 protein: CASSTTGRDYTF. The CDR3 DNA is TGTGCCAGCAGTACCACAGGGAGAGACTACACCTTC.

This clone was picked up many times. This chain uses TRBV6-6 with TRBJ2-3; tentatively, D is TRBD1 or TRBD2 (5 bases each). The CDR3 is 14 residues long. V lost 3 bases to trimming and J lost 7 bases, with 14 bases between them. Germline assignment: CDR1 MNHNY and CDR2 SVGAGI (reference sequence). Here the CDR3 reads CASSYSGTAHTQYF. CDR3 sequence (DNA): TGTGCCAGCAGTTATTCCGGGACCGCCCATACGCAGTATTTT.

This clone was counted a few times. The rearrangement joins TRBV25-1 to TRBJ1-6; TRBD1 matches 8 bases. V was clipped by 11 bases and J by 9 bases; unmatched bases: 12. The germline V gene has CDR1 MGHDK and CDR2 SYGVNS. This CDR3 spans 14 amino acids. This CDR3 reads CADSERQGASPLHF. CDR3 coding DNA: TGTGCCGACAGTGAGCGGCAGGGGGCTTCACCCCTCCACTTT.

Remarks on this clone: A read error is possible here, since a much larger clone lies one base away. This chain connects TRBV5-6 to TRBJ1-1; 8 bases match TRBD1. With V trimmed by 2 bases and J by 3 bases, 9 bases remained unmatched. In germline, CDR1 is SGHDT, CDR2 YYEEEE. This CDR3 spans 16 amino acids. CDR3 coding DNA: TGTGCCAGCAGCTTATATCCGGACAGGGCTTACACTGAAGCTTTCTTT. Protein sequence: CASSLYPDRAYTEAFF.